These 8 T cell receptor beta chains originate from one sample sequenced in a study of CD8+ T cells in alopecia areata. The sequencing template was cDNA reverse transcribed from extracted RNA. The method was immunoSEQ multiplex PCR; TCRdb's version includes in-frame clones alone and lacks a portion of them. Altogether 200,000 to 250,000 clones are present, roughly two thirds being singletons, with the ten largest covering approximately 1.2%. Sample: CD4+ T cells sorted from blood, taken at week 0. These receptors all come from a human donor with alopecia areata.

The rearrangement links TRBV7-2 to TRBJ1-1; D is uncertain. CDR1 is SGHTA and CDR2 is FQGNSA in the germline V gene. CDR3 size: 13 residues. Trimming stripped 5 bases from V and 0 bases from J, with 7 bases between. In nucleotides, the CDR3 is TGTGCCAGCAGCGAGTCCATGAACACTGAAGCTTTCTTT. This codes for CASSESMNTEAFF.

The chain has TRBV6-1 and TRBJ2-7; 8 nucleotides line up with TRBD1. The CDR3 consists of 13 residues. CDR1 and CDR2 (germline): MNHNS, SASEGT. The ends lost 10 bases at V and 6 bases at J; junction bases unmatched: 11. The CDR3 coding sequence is TGTGCCACCGGTTCGGTACAGGGGGTCGAGCAGTACTTC. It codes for CATGSVQGVEQYF.

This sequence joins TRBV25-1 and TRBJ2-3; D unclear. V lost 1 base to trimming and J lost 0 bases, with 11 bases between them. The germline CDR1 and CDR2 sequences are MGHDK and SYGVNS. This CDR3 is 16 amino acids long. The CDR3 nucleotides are TGTGCCAGCAGTGAATCAAGGGTCTTTAGCACAGATACGCAGTATTTT. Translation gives CASSESRVFSTDTQYF.

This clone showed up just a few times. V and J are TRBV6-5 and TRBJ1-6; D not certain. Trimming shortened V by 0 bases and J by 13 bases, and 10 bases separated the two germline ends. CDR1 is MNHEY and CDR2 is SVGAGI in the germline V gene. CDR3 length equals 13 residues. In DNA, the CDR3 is TGTGCCAGCAGTTACTCGATTGAGGCCCCCCTCCACTTT. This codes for CASSYSIEAPLHF.

The CDR3 loop is CAWDSGGPYEQYF. In nucleotides, the CDR3 is TGTGCCTGGGACTCAGGGGGCCCATACGAGCAGTACTTC. J is TRBJ2-7 and V is TRBV30, with 8 bases identical to TRBD1. V shed 5 bases, J shed 4 bases, and the junction held 7 bases outside the gene matches. This CDR3 comprises 13 residues. Germline V gene data show CDR1 as GTSNPN and CDR2 as SVGIG (reference sequence).

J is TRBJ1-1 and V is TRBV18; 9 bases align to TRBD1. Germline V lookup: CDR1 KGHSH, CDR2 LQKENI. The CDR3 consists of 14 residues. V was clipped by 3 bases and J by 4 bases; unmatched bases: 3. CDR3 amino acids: CASSPTGGSTEAFF. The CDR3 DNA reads TGTGCCAGCTCACCGACAGGGGGGAGCACTGAAGCTTTCTTT.

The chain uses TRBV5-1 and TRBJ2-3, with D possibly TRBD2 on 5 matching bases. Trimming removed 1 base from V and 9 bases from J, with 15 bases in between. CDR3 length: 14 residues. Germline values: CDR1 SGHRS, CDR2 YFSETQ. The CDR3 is CASSLRVGADTQYF. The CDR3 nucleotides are TGCGCCAGCAGCTTGAGAGTGGGAGCGGACACGCAGTATTTT.

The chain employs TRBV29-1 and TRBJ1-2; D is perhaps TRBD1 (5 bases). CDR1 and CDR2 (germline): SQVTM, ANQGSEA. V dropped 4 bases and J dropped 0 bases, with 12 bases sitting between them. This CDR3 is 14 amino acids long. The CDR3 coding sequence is TGCAGCGTTGGAGGGACGACGGCTAACTATGGCTACACCTTC. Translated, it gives CSVGGTTANYGYTF. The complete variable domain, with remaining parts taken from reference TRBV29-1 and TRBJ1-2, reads SAVISQKPSRDICQRGTSLTIQCQVDSQVTMMFWYRQQPGQSLTLIATANQGSEATYESGFVIDKFPISRPNLTFSTLTVSNMSPEDSSIYLCSVGGTTANYGYTFGSGTRLTVV.